The clone carrying this T cell receptor (beta chain) was seen more than once but under ten times. TCRdb passed the 5' RACE reads through MiXCR, listing each CDR3 protein once. The sample holds about 560,000 distinct CDR3 sequences, 15% to 20% seen once. The data stem from a study of T-cell memory formation after mild COVID-19. The CDR3 sequence is 12 residues long. Germline V gene sequence: CDR1 SNHLY, CDR2 FYNNEI. V dropped 4 bases and J dropped 4 bases, with 5 bases sitting between them. The receptor comes from an adult woman who had mild COVID-19 (a few samples of this study predate the infection). Cell type and time point are not known. The sequenced material came from PBMCs or a T cell subset sorted from them (not recorded which). The V and J genes are TRBV2 and TRBJ2-1; D is uncertain. The CDR3 region is CASSVPYNEQFF. The CDR3 DNA reads as TGTGCCAGCAGTGTCCCTTACAATGAGCAGTTCTTC. The whole variable domain, filled in from reference TRBV2 and TRBJ2-1, reads EPEVTQTPSHQVTQMGQEVILRCVPISNHLYFYWYRQILGQKVEFLVSFYNNEISEKSEIFDDQFSVERPDGSNFTLKIRSTKLEDSAMYFCASSVPYNEQFFGPGTRLTVL.